The 10 T cell receptor beta chains in this list originate from one sample, sequenced in a study of T cells after somatic rescue of genetic block. Measured with immunoSEQ multiplex PCR; TCRdb has only the in-frame clones, and not every one. Of approximately 10,000 clones listed, 71% are singletons. Sequencing was done on a sample of peripheral blood mononuclear cells (PBMCs). The receptor source for this set is a boy aged 5-17 years.

The rearrangement links TRBV7-9 to TRBJ2-5, with D uncertain. Germline assignment: CDR1 SEHNR and CDR2 FQNEAQ (reference sequence). Trimming took 2 bases from V and 5 from J, leaving 12 bases between them. The length of the CDR3 is 14 residues. In DNA form, the CDR3 reads TGTGCCAGCAGCTTAACGGGTAGTGGTGAGACCCAGTACTTC. Translating it yields CASSLTGSGETQYF.

The chain employs TRBV18 and TRBJ2-5; 9 bases fit TRBD2. The CDR3 spans 19 residues. The junction had 15 bases not matched to a gene; V was cut back by 0 bases and J by 4 bases. Germline V gene sequence: CDR1 KGHSH, CDR2 LQKENI. CDR3 nucleotides: TGTGCCAGCTCACCACCGCGGCGGCGGGGGGGCGAGAGGGGAGAGACCCAGTACTTC. Residues: CASSPPRRRGGERGETQYF.

This chain joins TRBV18 and TRBJ2-7; no clear D gene. Germline V gene sequence: CDR1 KGHSH, CDR2 LQKENI. This CDR3 spans 14 amino acids. The V and J ends lost 3 bases and 1 base respectively, with 10 bases between them. CDR3 loop: CASSPVTVSYEQYF. Written as DNA, the CDR3 is TGTGCCAGCTCACCGGTTACAGTTTCCTACGAGCAGTACTTC.

The J gene is TRBJ1-1, the V gene TRBV5-1; D is perhaps TRBD1 (6 bases). CDR1 is SGHRS and CDR2 is YFSETQ in the germline V gene. The germline V and J ends were trimmed by 1 base and 5 bases, with 15 bases remaining between them. The CDR3 is 15 amino acids. Written as DNA, the CDR3 is TGCGCCAGCAGCTTGCGAAACCTTAGGGGGACTGAAGCTTTCTTT. This encodes CASSLRNLRGTEAFF.

CDR3 sequence: CASSLKGAVSEENNEQFF. The CDR3 DNA is TGCGCCAGCAGTCTGAAAGGGGCGGTAAGTGAAGAGAACAATGAGCAGTTCTTC. V usage is TRBV23-1 and J usage is TRBJ2-1; D perhaps matches TRBD1 (5 bases). TRBV23-1 is identified as an open reading frame with a role that is uncertain. The CDR3 totals 18 residues. V was cut by 4 bases and J by 5 bases, with 24 bases left in between.

The CDR3 sequence is CASSQDPGQGVYNEQFF. CDR3 bases: TGCGCCAGCAGCCAAGATCCCGGACAGGGGGTGTACAATGAGCAGTTCTTC. V gene TRBV4-1 combines with J gene TRBJ2-1; 10 bases are a match to TRBD1. The germline CDR1 and CDR2 sequences are MGHRA and YSYEKL. CDR3 length: 17 amino acids. The V gene end was trimmed by 0 bases and the J gene end by 4 bases; junction bases not matched to a gene: 6.

V usage is TRBV5-1 and J usage is TRBJ2-1, with 8 bases lining up with TRBD2. The CDR3 sequence is 15 residues long. Germline lookup yields CDR1 SGHRS and CDR2 YFSETQ. The V and J ends lost 1 base and 0 bases, in that order; junction bases with no gene match: 0. This CDR3 reads CASSLSGSSYNEQFF. CDR3 DNA: TGCGCCAGCAGCTTGAGCGGGAGCTCCTACAATGAGCAGTTCTTC.

This clone was seen only a few times. The CDR3 region is CASTELGAEGHEQFF. CDR3 bases: TGTGCCAGCACTGAGTTGGGCGCTGAGGGGCATGAGCAGTTCTTC. This chain joins TRBV6-5 and TRBJ2-1; the D gene could be TRBD1 or TRBD2 (5 bases each). The CDR3 is made up of 15 amino acids. Germline V gene lookup returns CDR1 MNHEY and CDR2 SVGAGI. V lost 7 bases and J lost 8, with 21 bases in between.

The V and J genes are TRBV6-4 and TRBJ2-2; 8 bases agree with TRBD2. Unmatched junction bases numbered 12, after V lost 4 bases and J lost 5 bases. The CDR3 extends over 17 amino acids. Germline CDR1 reads MRHNA; CDR2 reads SNTAGT. The CDR3 nucleotides are TGTGCCAGCAGTGCCTCCCCACCGGGACTAGGGACCGGGGAGCTGTTTTTT. Its protein product is CASSASPPGLGTGELFF.

This chain connects TRBV5-8 to TRBJ2-1, with D possibly matching TRBD2 (6 bases). CDR1 is SGHTS and CDR2 is YDEGEE in the germline V gene. V dropped 1 base and J dropped 3 bases, with 11 bases sitting between them. The CDR3 runs to 15 residues. The CDR3 here is CASSLRTTLYNEQFF. CDR3 nucleotide sequence: TGTGCCAGCAGCTTGCGGACTACCCTCTACAATGAGCAGTTCTTC.